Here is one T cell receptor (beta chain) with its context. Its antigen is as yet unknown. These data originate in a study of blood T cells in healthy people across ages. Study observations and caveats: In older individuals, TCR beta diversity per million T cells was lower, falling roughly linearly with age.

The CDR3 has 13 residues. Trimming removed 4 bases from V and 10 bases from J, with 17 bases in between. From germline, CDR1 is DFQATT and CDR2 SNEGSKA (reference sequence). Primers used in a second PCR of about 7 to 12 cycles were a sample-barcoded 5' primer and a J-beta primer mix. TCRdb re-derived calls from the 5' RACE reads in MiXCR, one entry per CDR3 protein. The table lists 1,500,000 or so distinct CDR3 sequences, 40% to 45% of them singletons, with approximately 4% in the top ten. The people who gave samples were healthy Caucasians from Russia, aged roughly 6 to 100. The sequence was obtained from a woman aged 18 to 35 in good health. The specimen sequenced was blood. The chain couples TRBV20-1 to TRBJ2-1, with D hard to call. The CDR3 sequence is CSATGLSSYEQFF. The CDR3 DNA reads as TGCAGTGCTACCGGGTTGAGCTCCTACGAGCAGTTCTTC.